The 4 T cell receptor beta chains given below trace back to one sample, sequenced in a study of OX40 agonist ivuxolimab in advanced cancers. Profiled with immunoSEQ multiplex PCR; TCRdb holds only in-frame clones, not every one. The table lists around 45,000 clones, 84% of them singletons. Sequences were derived from CD4+ or CD8+ T cells sorted from blood, sampled in a trial of the OX40 agonist ivuxolimab. These receptors were collected from an adult with an advanced solid tumor such as melanoma, head and neck, liver or kidney cancer.

The chain recombines TRBV7-9 with TRBJ1-4; D remains unclear. With 7 bases removed from V and 7 bases from J, the gap between germline ends came to 7 bases. CDR3 size: 11 residues. Germline assignment: CDR1 SEHNR and CDR2 FQNEAQ (reference sequence). CDR3 loop: CASTDFEKLFF. DNA of the CDR3: TGTGCCAGCACCGACTTTGAAAAACTGTTTTTT. Filled out from reference TRBV7-9 and TRBJ1-4, the complete variable domain reads DTGVSQNPRHKITKRGQNVTFRCDPISEHNRLYWYRQTLGQGPEFLTYFQNEAQLEKSRLLSDRFSAERPKGSFSTLEIQRTEQGDSAMYLCASTDFEKLFFGSGTQLSVL.

In this sample, this clone turned up once. The chain joins TRBV6-5 to TRBJ2-1; TRBD1 matches 8 bases. The CDR3 is made up of 14 amino acids. From germline, CDR1 is MNHEY and CDR2 SVGAGI. The V and J ends lost 6 bases and 2 bases, in that order; junction bases with no gene match: 3. Written as DNA, the CDR3 is TGTGCCAGCAGCAGGGGGCGAACCTACAATGAGCAGTTCTTC. Translation: CASSRGRTYNEQFF.

V is TRBV10-3 and J is TRBJ1-2, with D possibly TRBD1 on 6 matching bases. Germline V gene lookup returns CDR1 ENHRY and CDR2 SYGVKD. Trimming removed 6 bases from V and 0 bases from J, with 14 bases in between. The CDR3 spans 15 residues. CDR3 loop: CAIRSTGDSNYGYTF. CDR3 DNA sequence: TGTGCCATCAGGTCGACAGGAGACTCTAACTATGGCTACACCTTC.

The chain carries TRBV7-6 and TRBJ1-1; TRBD1 might be the D (6 bases). The germline V and J ends were trimmed by 1 base and 4 bases, with 16 bases remaining between them. The germline V gene encodes CDR1 SGHVS and CDR2 FNYEAQ. CDR3 length: 16 residues. The CDR3 DNA reads TGTGCCAGCAGCTTAGTTTGGGGGCGCGGGGCCACTGAAGCTTTCTTT. This gives the protein CASSLVWGRGATEAFF.